Listed below are T cell receptor beta chains from one sample, sequenced in a study of OX40 agonist ivuxolimab in advanced cancers. Sequencing used immunoSEQ multiplex PCR; TCRdb keeps in-frame clones, though not all of them. The sample consists of about 84,000 clones, 75% to 95% of them appearing once. The source was CD4+ or CD8+ T cells sorted from blood, collected in a trial of the OX40 agonist ivuxolimab. The source of these receptors is an adult with an advanced solid tumor such as melanoma, head and neck, liver or kidney cancer. CDR3s include the opening cysteine and the closing phenylalanine or tryptophan. The D gene is left open where the match is weak.

J gene: TRBJ2-1; V gene: TRBV11-3; CDR3 length: 15; D gene: NA; CDR3 protein: CASSLGGNSYNEQFF
J gene: TRBJ2-1; V gene: TRBV15; CDR3 length: 13; D gene: NA; CDR3 protein: CATSRVRTVEQFF
J gene: TRBJ1-1; V gene: TRBV27; CDR3 length: 14; D gene: TRBD1; CDR3 protein: CASIRQGRSTEAFF
J gene: TRBJ2-1; V gene: TRBV18; CDR3 length: 16; D gene: NA; CDR3 protein: CASSPPMQSSYNEQFF
J gene: TRBJ2-1; V gene: TRBV14; CDR3 length: 16; D gene: NA; CDR3 protein: CASNPLPGLPRGEQFF
J gene: TRBJ2-7; V gene: TRBV28; CDR3 length: 14; D gene: NA; CDR3 protein: CASSLEGRAYEQYF
J gene: TRBJ1-4; V gene: TRBV7-6; CDR3 length: 14; D gene: NA; CDR3 protein: CASSLRTADEKLFF
J gene: TRBJ2-3; V gene: TRBV10-2; CDR3 length: 14; D gene: NA; CDR3 protein: CASTITATTDTQYF
J gene: TRBJ2-5; V gene: TRBV9; CDR3 length: 14; D gene: TRBD2; CDR3 protein: CASSVTSGSETQYF
J gene: TRBJ1-1; V gene: TRBV5-1; CDR3 length: 15; D gene: TRBD1; CDR3 protein: CASSLDRGLETEAFF